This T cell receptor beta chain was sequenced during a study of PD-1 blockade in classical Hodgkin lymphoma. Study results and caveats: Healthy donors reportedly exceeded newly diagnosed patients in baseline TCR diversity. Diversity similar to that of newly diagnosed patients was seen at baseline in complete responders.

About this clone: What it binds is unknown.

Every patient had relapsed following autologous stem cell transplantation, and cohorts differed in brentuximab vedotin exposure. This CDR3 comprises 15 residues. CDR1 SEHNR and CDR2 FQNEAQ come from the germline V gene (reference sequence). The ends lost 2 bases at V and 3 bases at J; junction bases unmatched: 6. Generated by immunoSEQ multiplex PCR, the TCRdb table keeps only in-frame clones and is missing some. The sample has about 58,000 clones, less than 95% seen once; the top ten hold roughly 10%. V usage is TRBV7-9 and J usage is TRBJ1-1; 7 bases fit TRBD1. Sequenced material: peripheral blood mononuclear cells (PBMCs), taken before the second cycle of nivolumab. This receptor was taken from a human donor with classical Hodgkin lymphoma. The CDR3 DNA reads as TGTGCCAGCAGCTTAACTACAGGGGCTGACACTGAAGCTTTCTTT. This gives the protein CASSLTTGADTEAFF.